The present T cell receptor (beta chain) was sequenced within a study of T cells in Graves' hyperthyroidism and ophthalmopathy. This clonotype occurred a few times. Its matching antigen is unknown. Study-wide results and limits: Most clonotypes expanded in the thyroid (above 0.001) were also present in blood.

The CDR3 is 17 residues long. V lost 2 bases, J lost 0 bases, and 6 bases stayed unmatched. The germline gives CDR1 MNHNS, CDR2 SASEGT. Ophthalmopathy in the patients scored at least 3 on Clinical Activity Score and at least 4 on NOSPECS grade, lasting under 3 months. RNA transcripts gave rise to amplified TCR beta CDR3 regions. The HTBI primer set was used in a first-round RT-PCR of the TCR CDR3. TCRdb re-analysed the multiplex PCR reads in MiXCR, keeping a single row per CDR3 protein. The sample gives about 530,000 distinct CDR3 sequences, approximately 17% of which show up once; approximately 15% is in the top ten.

Input material: blood. This sequence was found in a woman under 30 with Graves' ophthalmopathy. The chain combines TRBV6-1 with TRBJ2-3; 9 bases map to TRBD2. CDR3 region: CASSELAGDRSTDTQYF. The CDR3 nucleotides are TGTGCCAGCAGTGAATTAGCGGGGGACAGAAGCACAGATACGCAGTATTTT.